Reported below is one T cell receptor beta chain. Its antigen is not yet known. Being one base from a much bigger clone, this may be a read error. These data originate in a study of T cell repertoires in cytomegalovirus infection (dated by TCRdb to between 2019 and 2020). General notes on the study: Because public TCR beta signatures pointed to carriage of CMV infection together with the matching HLA type, the HLA type of each donor mattered for the analysis.

Instrument on record: Illumina HiSeq 1500. Using fastp at Q25 and MiXCR, TCRdb reprocessed the public reads and kept productive beta chains. Every distinct CDR3 protein forms one entry, paired with its most common genes and DNA. The table for this sample lists nearly 650,000 distinct CDR3 sequences; approximately 24% of them were counted only once. Of the sample, 8% is held by the ten largest clones. Points the paper makes about the study in general: In both this cohort and an independent cohort of several hundred donors, the cumulative frequency of public TCR beta family members distinguished carriers of CMV infection plus the relevant HLA type. The ex vivo response was dominated by HLA-C-restricted CMV-specific TCR beta clonotypes, which also provided the single most frequent clonotype in two of eight donors.

The source of this sequence is a human donor in good health (CMV status not recorded). Some clones in this sample may be carry-over from other donors' samples. Sequences were obtained from CD8+ T cells from PBMCs.

For the CDR3, the sequence is CASKTRDSSHEQYF. In nucleotides, the sequence is TGTGCCAGCAAAACTCGGGACAGCTCCCACGAGCAGTACTTC. The chain joins TRBV2 to TRBJ2-7; TRBD1 agrees with 7 junctional bases. From its cysteine to its phenylalanine, the CDR3 spans 14 amino acids. Left in the record is the CDR3 DNA by itself, 42 bases read in frame from the first base. CDR1 and CDR2, per the germline V gene, are SNHLY and FYNNEI.